These 8 T cell receptor beta chains came from one sample sequenced in a study of blood T cell repertoires in COVID-19. Measured with immunoSEQ multiplex PCR; TCRdb has only the in-frame clones, and not every one. The repertoire has around 170,000 clones, 80% to 90% of them found once; the top ten carry approximately 15%. Sequencing was done on a sample of peripheral blood. These receptors were taken from a man between 25 and 39 years old with active or convalescent COVID-19.

This rearrangement joins TRBV6-1 to TRBJ1-5, with D possibly matching TRBD1 (6 bases). Germline CDR1 is MNHNS and CDR2 is SASEGT. CDR3 size: 18 residues. Trimming cost V 4 bases and J 0 bases, with 19 bases left between them. CDR3 region: CASSGRGRGQYSNQPQHF. CDR3 DNA: TGTGCCAGCAGTGGTCGGGGTCGAGGACAGTATAGCAATCAGCCCCAGCATTTT.

The genes are TRBV7-2 and TRBJ1-5; TRBD1 might be the D (6 bases). Germline CDR1 reads SGHTA; CDR2 reads FQGNSA. Trimming took 5 bases from V and 9 from J, leaving 17 bases between them. The CDR3 extends over 14 amino acids. CDR3 residues: CASSQDSQISPQHF. In nucleotides, the CDR3 is TGTGCCAGCAGCCAGGACAGCCAGATCTCGCCCCAGCATTTT. Complete variable domain (other parts from reference TRBV7-2 and TRBJ1-5): GAGVSQSPSNKVTEKGKDVELRCDPISGHTALYWYRQSLGQGLEFLIYFQGNSAPDKSGLPSDRFSAERTGGSVSTLTIQRTQQEDSAVYLCASSQDSQISPQHFGDGTRLSIL.

CDR3 nucleotide sequence: TGCGCCAGCAGCTTGTTTCCCCTCCGACTAGCGGATCACAATGAGCAGTTCTTC. It specifies CASSLFPLRLADHNEQFF. This sequence joins TRBV5-1 and TRBJ2-1; 9 bases map to TRBD2. This CDR3 is 18 amino acids long. The V gene end was trimmed by 1 base and the J gene end by 5 bases; junction bases not matched to a gene: 13. Germline assignment: CDR1 SGHRS and CDR2 YFSETQ.

V and J are TRBV11-3 and TRBJ2-7; D may be TRBD1 (5 bases). Germline V gives CDR1 SGHNT, CDR2 YENEEA. The CDR3 runs to 15 residues. Trimming removed 1 base from V and 0 bases from J, with 10 bases in between. The DNA of the CDR3 is TGTGCCAGCAGCTTAGGCGTAGGGGTCTCCTACGAGCAGTACTTC. This encodes CASSLGVGVSYEQYF.

The chain recombines TRBV6-6 with TRBJ1-5, with no clear D. V lost 3 bases, J lost 3 bases, and 9 bases lay in between. This CDR3 has 14 residues. The germline CDR1 and CDR2 sequences are MNHNY and SVGAGI (reference sequence). CDR3 sequence reads: CASSYAELNQPQHF. CDR3 DNA sequence: TGTGCCAGCAGTTATGCGGAACTCAATCAGCCCCAGCATTTT.

The chain carries TRBV19 and TRBJ2-2, with 11 bases matching TRBD2. Germline CDR1 is LNHDA and CDR2 is SQIVND (reference sequence). CDR3 length: 17 amino acids. After removal of 3 bases from V and 3 bases from J, the junction contained 6 bases not matched to a gene. The chain's CDR3 is CASSIVSGRVYTGELFF. The CDR3, as DNA: TGTGCCAGTAGTATCGTTAGCGGGAGGGTCTACACCGGGGAGCTGTTTTTT.

CDR3 amino acids: CASSQSGTGSSYNSPLHF. Here the CDR3 DNA reads TGTGCCAGCAGCCAATCCGGGACAGGGAGCTCCTATAATTCACCCCTCCACTTT. The chain combines TRBV3-1 (or the pseudogene TRBV3-2) with TRBJ1-6; 9 bases agree with TRBD1. CDR1 LGHDT and CDR2 YNNKEL come from the germline V gene (reference sequence). The CDR3 totals 18 residues. The ends lost 2 bases at V and 0 bases at J; junction bases unmatched: 5.

The J gene is TRBJ1-1, the V gene TRBV29-1; 10 bases map to TRBD1. This CDR3 region has 14 residues. V lost 3 bases to trimming and J lost 11 bases; unmatched junction nucleotides: 12. In germline, CDR1 is SQVTM, CDR2 ANQGSEA. This CDR3 reads CSVDLVDRGRGAFF. The CDR3 region has the DNA TGCAGCGTTGACCTGGTTGACAGGGGGCGCGGGGCTTTCTTT.